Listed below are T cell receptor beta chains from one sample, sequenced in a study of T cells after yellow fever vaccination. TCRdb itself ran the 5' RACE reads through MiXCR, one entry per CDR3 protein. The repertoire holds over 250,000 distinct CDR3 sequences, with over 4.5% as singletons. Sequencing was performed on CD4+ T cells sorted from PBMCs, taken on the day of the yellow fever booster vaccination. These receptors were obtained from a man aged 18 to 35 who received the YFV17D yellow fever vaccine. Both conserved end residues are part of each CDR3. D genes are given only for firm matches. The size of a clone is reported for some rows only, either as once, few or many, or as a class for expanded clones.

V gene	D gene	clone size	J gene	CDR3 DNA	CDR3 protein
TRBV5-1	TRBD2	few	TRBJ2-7	TGCGCCAGCAGCTTGGCCGGGAGGATCTACGAGCAGTACTTC	CASSLAGRIYEQYF
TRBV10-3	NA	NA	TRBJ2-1	TGTGCCATCAGTGCTAACGCGGCAGGTGGCAATGAGCAGTTCTTC	CAISANAAGGNEQFF
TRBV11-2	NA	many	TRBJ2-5	TGTGCCAGCAGCTTGGGCAGCCTCCAAGAGACCCAGTACTTC	CASSLGSLQETQYF
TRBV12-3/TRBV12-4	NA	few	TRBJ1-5	TGTGCCAGCAGTGGGGCTCAGAGCAATCAGCCCCAGCATTTT	CASSGAQSNQPQHF
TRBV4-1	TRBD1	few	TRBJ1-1	TGCGCCAGCAGCTCAGCGGGAGGAGGCAGGGGGCCCACTGAAGCTTTCTTT	CASSSAGGGRGPTEAFF
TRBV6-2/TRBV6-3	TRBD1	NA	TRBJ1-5	TGTGCCAGCAGTTCCGGGACAGTCAATCAGCCCCAGCATTTT	CASSSGTVNQPQHF
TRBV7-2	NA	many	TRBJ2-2	TGTGCCAGCAGCTTAGTTAGTGGACGAACGAACACCGGGGAGCTGTTTTTT	CASSLVSGRTNTGELFF
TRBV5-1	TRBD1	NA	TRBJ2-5	TGCGCCAGCAGCTTGATTCCCACAGGGGGTCAGGAGACCCAGTACTTC	CASSLIPTGGQETQYF
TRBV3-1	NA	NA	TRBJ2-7	TGTGCCAGCAGCCAAAATGTAGGGAGTCTCGAGCAGTACTTC	CASSQNVGSLEQYF
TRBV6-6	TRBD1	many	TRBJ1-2	TGTGCCAGCAGATGGACAGGGGCTGGCTATGGCTACACCTTC	CASRWTGAGYGYTF
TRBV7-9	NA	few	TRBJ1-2	TGTGCCAGCGAGCGGGGCTACACCTTC	CASERGYTF
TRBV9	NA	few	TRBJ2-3	TGTGCCAGCAGCGTAGAAGCAGATACGCAGTATTTT	CASSVEADTQYF
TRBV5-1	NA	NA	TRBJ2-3	TGCGCCAGCAGCTTTTCCCAGGGCACAGATACGCAGTATTTT	CASSFSQGTDTQYF
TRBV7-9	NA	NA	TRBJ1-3	TGTGCCAGCACCCCAGGGACGGACGCTGGAAACACCATATATTTT	CASTPGTDAGNTIYF
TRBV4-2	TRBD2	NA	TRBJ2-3	TGTGCCAGCAGCCACAGCGGGGGGCGGGAAGATACGCAGTATTTT	CASSHSGGREDTQYF
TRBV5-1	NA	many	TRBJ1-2	TGCGCCAGCAGCTGGGATTTGACGGACCTTAACTATGGCTACACCTTC	CASSWDLTDLNYGYTF
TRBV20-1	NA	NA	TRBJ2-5	TGCAGTGCTAGACTTGGTAACCAAGAGACCCAGTACTTC	CSARLGNQETQYF
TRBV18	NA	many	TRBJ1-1	TGTGCCAGCTCACCAACAGCGAACACTGAAGCTTTCTTT	CASSPTANTEAFF
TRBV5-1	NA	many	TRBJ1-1	TGCGCCAGCAGCTTGGGAGGGAGGAACACTGAAGCTTTCTTT	CASSLGGRNTEAFF
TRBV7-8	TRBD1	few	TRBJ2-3	TGTGCCAGCAGCTTAGCAACAGGGGGGGATACGCAGTATTTT	CASSLATGGDTQYF
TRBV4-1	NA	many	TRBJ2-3	TGCGCCAGCAGCCACTCTGGACGCACAGATACGCAGTATTTT	CASSHSGRTDTQYF
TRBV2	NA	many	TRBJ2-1	TGTGCCAGCAGGGACACAGGGACTGAGCAGTTCTTC	CASRDTGTEQFF
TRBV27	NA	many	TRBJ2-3	TGTGCCAGCAGTTTATCGATTAGGGGGGCCACAGATACGCAGTATTTT	CASSLSIRGATDTQYF
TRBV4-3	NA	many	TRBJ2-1	TGCGCCAGCAGCCAAGGGGGTGTCTCCAATGAGCAGTTCTTC	CASSQGGVSNEQFF
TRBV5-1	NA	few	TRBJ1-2	TGCGCCAGCAGCTCTTTCCCGGGACTGCACGATGGCTACACCTTC	CASSSFPGLHDGYTF
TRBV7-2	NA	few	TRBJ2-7	TGTGCCAGCAGCTCAGTGGGGACACTCTTCACCTACGAGCAGTACTTC	CASSSVGTLFTYEQYF
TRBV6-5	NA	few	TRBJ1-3	TGTGCCAGTCGACAGTTCTCTGGAAACACCATATATTTT	CASRQFSGNTIYF
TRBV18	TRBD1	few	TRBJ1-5	TGTGCCAGCTCACCGACAGGGACTCTGCAGCCCCAGCATTTT	CASSPTGTLQPQHF
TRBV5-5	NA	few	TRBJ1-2	TGTGCCAGCAGCCTCGGCAGGGGCGCCTTCTCCTATGGCTACACCTTC	CASSLGRGAFSYGYTF
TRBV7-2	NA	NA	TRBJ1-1	TGTGCCAGCAGCCCCCGGGTGGGCACTGAAGCTTTCTTT	CASSPRVGTEAFF
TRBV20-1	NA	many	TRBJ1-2	TGCAGTGCTAACCCAGATTTTGGTGGCTACACCTTC	CSANPDFGGYTF
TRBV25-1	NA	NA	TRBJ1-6	TGTGCCAGCAGTGACAGGTGGGGTAATTCACCCCTCCACTTT	CASSDRWGNSPLHF
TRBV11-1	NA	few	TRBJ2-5	TGTGCCAGCGGCGGGGGCCTACAAGAGACCCAGTACTTC	CASGGGLQETQYF
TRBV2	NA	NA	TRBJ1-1	TGTGCCAGCAGTGAAGCAAAAGGACCGAACACTGAAGCTTTCTTT	CASSEAKGPNTEAFF
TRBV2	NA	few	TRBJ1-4	TGTGCCAGCAGTGAAGGGGGGCCCCTAGAGGAAAAACTGTTTTTT	CASSEGGPLEEKLFF
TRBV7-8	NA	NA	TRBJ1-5	TGTGCCAGCAGCTTAGGCTTGTTTCAGCCCCAGCATTTT	CASSLGLFQPQHF
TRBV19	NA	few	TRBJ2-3	TGTGCCAGTAGTATAGATCCCGCGGATACGCAGTATTTT	CASSIDPADTQYF
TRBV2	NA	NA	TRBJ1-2	TGTGCCAGCAGTGAATCCGGTTATGGCTACACCTTC	CASSESGYGYTF
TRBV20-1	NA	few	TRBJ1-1	TGCAGTGCTAGAGATCTCAAGAAGTTATTCGAGGGCCTGAACACTGAAGCTTTCTTT	CSARDLKKLFEGLNTEAFF
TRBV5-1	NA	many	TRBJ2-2	TGCGCCAGCAGCCCCTACACCGGGGAGCTGTTTTTT	CASSPYTGELFF
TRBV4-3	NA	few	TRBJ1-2	TGCGCCAGCAGCCAAGAGGCCAGAGGCAGGGGCGGCTACACCTTC	CASSQEARGRGGYTF
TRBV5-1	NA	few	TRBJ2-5	TGCGCCAGCAGCTTGGAGGGGGTCTACCAAGAGACCCAGTACTTC	CASSLEGVYQETQYF
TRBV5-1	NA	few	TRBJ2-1	TGCGCCAGCAGCTTAGCGACGGAGCAGTTCTTC	CASSLATEQFF
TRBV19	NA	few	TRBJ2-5	TGTGCCAGTAGACTCAGGGGGGGAGAGACCCAGTACTTC	CASRLRGGETQYF
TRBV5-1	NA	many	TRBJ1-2	TGCGCCAGCAGCTTGGAGGGGCTGATCTATGGCTACACCTTC	CASSLEGLIYGYTF